These T cell receptor beta chains were read from a single sample in a study of identical twins. TCRdb used MiXCR to reprocess the 5' RACE reads, holding one entry per CDR3 protein. The profile shows approximately 550,000 distinct CDR3 sequences, about a fifth of them singletons. The data were also submitted as part of a second study, on yellow fever vaccine responses in identical twins.

The sample comprised CD4+ T cells sorted from blood. The receptors derive from a woman between 18 and 30 years old in good health. Each CDR3 is given with its conserved first and last residue. D genes are given only for firm matches. The size of a clone is reported for some rows only, either as once, few or many, or as a class for expanded clones.

D gene: TRBD1
J gene: TRBJ2-2
V gene: TRBV29-1
clone size: NA
CDR3 length: 14
CDR3 DNA: TGCAGCGTGTCAACAGGGGGCGCCACCGGGGAGCTGTTTTTT
CDR3 protein: CSVSTGGATGELFF

D gene: NA
J gene: TRBJ2-1
V gene: TRBV29-1
clone size: NA
CDR3 length: 15
CDR3 DNA: TGCAGCGTTGAAGAAGGGAAACGGACCGGGACTGAGCAGTTCTTC
CDR3 protein: CSVEEGKRTGTEQFF

D gene: NA
J gene: TRBJ2-3
V gene: TRBV29-1
clone size: NA
CDR3 length: 15
CDR3 DNA: TGCAGCGTTGAAGCTGGAACAGGAAGCACAGATACGCAGTATTTT
CDR3 protein: CSVEAGTGSTDTQYF

D gene: NA
J gene: TRBJ2-7
V gene: TRBV7-9
clone size: NA
CDR3 length: 14
CDR3 DNA: TGTGCCAGCAGCCCATGGGGGGTTAGATACGAGCAGTACTTC
CDR3 protein: CASSPWGVRYEQYF

D gene: NA
J gene: TRBJ2-1
V gene: TRBV12-3/TRBV12-4
clone size: few
CDR3 length: 17
CDR3 DNA: TGTGCCAGCAGTTTAGAACCGGGACGGGGGTTTTACAATGAGCAGTTCTTC
CDR3 protein: CASSLEPGRGFYNEQFF

D gene: TRBD1
J gene: TRBJ1-4
V gene: TRBV6-2/TRBV6-3
clone size: NA
CDR3 length: 14
CDR3 DNA: TGTGCCAGCAGTTACCCAGGGGGCGAAGAAAAACTGTTTTTT
CDR3 protein: CASSYPGGEEKLFF

D gene: NA
J gene: TRBJ2-2
V gene: TRBV21-1
clone size: few
CDR3 length: 21
CDR3 DNA: TGTGCCAGCAGCAAAGGGTACAGGTGGGGGACAAGGTCCTTTAACACCGGGGAGCTGTTTTTT
CDR3 protein: CASSKGYRWGTRSFNTGELFF

D gene: TRBD1
J gene: TRBJ1-5
V gene: TRBV20-1
clone size: few
CDR3 length: 15
CDR3 DNA: TGCAGTGCTACTACCGACTCGACAGGGGATCAGCCCCAGCATTTT
CDR3 protein: CSATTDSTGDQPQHF

D gene: NA
J gene: TRBJ2-3
V gene: TRBV7-9
clone size: NA
CDR3 length: 15
CDR3 DNA: TGTGCCAGCAGCGCGGGACAGTTAAGCACAGATACGCAGTATTTT
CDR3 protein: CASSAGQLSTDTQYF

D gene: NA
J gene: TRBJ2-7
V gene: TRBV12-3/TRBV12-4
clone size: NA
CDR3 length: 14
CDR3 DNA: TGTGCCAGCAGTTTTGGGGGCAGGGGGGCCGAGCAGTACTTC
CDR3 protein: CASSFGGRGAEQYF

D gene: TRBD2
J gene: TRBJ2-1
V gene: TRBV12-3/TRBV12-4
clone size: few
CDR3 length: 16
CDR3 DNA: TGTGCCAGCACCGCACGACTAGCTCGGTTTGTGAATGAGCAGTTCTTC
CDR3 protein: CASTARLARFVNEQFF

D gene: TRBD2
J gene: TRBJ2-7
V gene: TRBV2
clone size: NA
CDR3 length: 14
CDR3 DNA: TGTGCCAGCAGACCCGGGACTAGCGGCTACGAGCAGTACTTC
CDR3 protein: CASRPGTSGYEQYF

D gene: NA
J gene: TRBJ2-3
V gene: TRBV10-1
clone size: NA
CDR3 length: 12
CDR3 DNA: TGCGCCAGCAGTGAGTCGGGGGTGGCGCAGTATTTT
CDR3 protein: CASSESGVAQYF

D gene: NA
J gene: TRBJ2-5
V gene: TRBV18
clone size: few
CDR3 length: 13
CDR3 DNA: TGTGCCAGCTCACCTAGGGAACAAGAGACCCAGTACTTC
CDR3 protein: CASSPREQETQYF

D gene: NA
J gene: TRBJ2-1
V gene: TRBV12-3/TRBV12-4
clone size: NA
CDR3 length: 12
CDR3 DNA: TGTGCCAGCAGTTTAGGATACGACGAGCAGTTCTTC
CDR3 protein: CASSLGYDEQFF

D gene: NA
J gene: TRBJ2-7
V gene: TRBV11-2
clone size: few
CDR3 length: 15
CDR3 DNA: TGTGCCAGCAGCTTAGATTTCACCAGGGGCAACGAGCAGTACTTC
CDR3 protein: CASSLDFTRGNEQYF

D gene: NA
J gene: TRBJ2-7
V gene: TRBV10-3
clone size: few
CDR3 length: 12
CDR3 DNA: TGTGCCATCAGCTCAGCGACCTACGAGCAGTACTTC
CDR3 protein: CAISSATYEQYF

D gene: TRBD2
J gene: TRBJ2-7
V gene: TRBV2
clone size: NA
CDR3 length: 17
CDR3 DNA: TGTGCCAGCACCTCCCCCCAATCGGGACTAGCGGGAGTCGAGCAGTACTTC
CDR3 protein: CASTSPQSGLAGVEQYF

D gene: TRBD1
J gene: TRBJ2-5
V gene: TRBV3-1
clone size: few
CDR3 length: 14
CDR3 DNA: TGTGCCAGCAGCCAAGAGGCAGGGGGAGAGACCCAGTACTTC
CDR3 protein: CASSQEAGGETQYF

D gene: NA
J gene: TRBJ1-1
V gene: TRBV7-2
clone size: NA
CDR3 length: 14
CDR3 DNA: TGTGCCAGCACACTTAGACAGGTGAACACTGAAGCTTTCTTC
CDR3 protein: CASTLRQVNTEAFF

D gene: TRBD1
J gene: TRBJ2-6
V gene: TRBV28
clone size: once
CDR3 length: 18
CDR3 DNA: TGTGCCAGCAGTCGGGACAGGACCCCGTTGAGGGGGGCCAACGTCCTGACTTTC
CDR3 protein: CASSRDRTPLRGANVLTF

D gene: NA
J gene: TRBJ2-4
V gene: TRBV10-2
clone size: NA
CDR3 length: 14
CDR3 DNA: TGCGCCAGCACCATAGGGCTAGCCAAAAACATTCAGTACTTC
CDR3 protein: CASTIGLAKNIQYF

D gene: TRBD1
J gene: TRBJ1-5
V gene: TRBV5-6
clone size: few
CDR3 length: 14
CDR3 DNA: TGTGCCAGCAGCCCGGGAGGGGGCGCCCGGCCCCAGCATTTT
CDR3 protein: CASSPGGGARPQHF

D gene: NA
J gene: TRBJ2-5
V gene: TRBV5-1
clone size: NA
CDR3 length: 13
CDR3 DNA: TGCGCCAGCAGCCGGACGGCAGGAGAGACCCAGTACTTC
CDR3 protein: CASSRTAGETQYF

D gene: TRBD2
J gene: TRBJ2-1
V gene: TRBV12-3/TRBV12-4
clone size: few
CDR3 length: 13
CDR3 DNA: TGTGCCAGCAGCCAGGGACTAGCGGCCGAGCAGTTCTTC
CDR3 protein: CASSQGLAAEQFF

D gene: TRBD2
J gene: TRBJ2-1
V gene: TRBV5-5
clone size: NA
CDR3 length: 17
CDR3 DNA: TGTGCCAGCAGCCCGACCTGGGGGCGGGAGGGCTTTAGTGAGCAGTTCTTC
CDR3 protein: CASSPTWGREGFSEQFF

D gene: NA
J gene: TRBJ1-4
V gene: TRBV28
clone size: few
CDR3 length: 13
CDR3 DNA: TGTGCCAGCAGTTTATTATACCCCGAAAAACTGTTTTTT
CDR3 protein: CASSLLYPEKLFF

D gene: TRBD2
J gene: TRBJ2-2
V gene: TRBV4-2
clone size: few
CDR3 length: 16
CDR3 DNA: TGTGCCAGCAGCCAAGGGCGAGCGGGGGGGCACGGGGAGCTGTTTTTT
CDR3 protein: CASSQGRAGGHGELFF

D gene: TRBD2
J gene: TRBJ2-4
V gene: TRBV3-1
clone size: few
CDR3 length: 15
CDR3 DNA: TGTGCCAGCAGCCGAAGGGGAGGGGCCAAAAACATTCAGTACTTC
CDR3 protein: CASSRRGGAKNIQYF

D gene: NA
J gene: TRBJ1-1
V gene: TRBV12-3/TRBV12-4
clone size: few
CDR3 length: 16
CDR3 DNA: TGTGCCAGCAGTTTCGAATCGTTAGGGCTGAACACTGAAGCTTTCTTT
CDR3 protein: CASSFESLGLNTEAFF

D gene: TRBD1
J gene: TRBJ2-1
V gene: TRBV5-1
clone size: NA
CDR3 length: 16
CDR3 DNA: TGCGCCAGCAGCTTACGACAGGGGTCTAGTGGGAATGAGCAGTTCTTC
CDR3 protein: CASSLRQGSSGNEQFF